These 12 T cell receptor beta chains were sequenced from one sample in a study of circulating and synovial CD4+ cells in juvenile arthritis (TCRdb year 2014). Library preparation used the immunoSEQ multiplex PCR assay. TCRdb mirrors the immuneACCESS table, restricted to in-frame sequences. Some clones are absent from its copies; in checked studies, under half trace to an unresolved V gene, and the reason for the others is unknown. Across this sample there are tens of thousands of clones, with more than 90% seen only once. The biggest ten clones account for about 0.68% of the sample. Sequencing was performed on CD4+ T cells from blood. These receptors came from a human donor with juvenile idiopathic arthritis.

This rearrangement joins TRBV10-3 to TRBJ2-3, with 10 bases fitting TRBD2. The CDR3 covers 18 residues. Trimming cost V 2 bases and J 2 bases; bases outside gene matches: 10. Looked up from germline, CDR1 is ENHRY and CDR2 is SYGVKD. The CDR3 DNA reads as TGTGCCATCAGTGAGAAATTACTAGCGGGGAGTAACACAGATACGCAGTATTTT. This codes for CAISEKLLAGSNTDTQYF.

This clone appeared a few times. The chain employs TRBV5-1 and TRBJ1-3, with D unclear. The CDR3 is 15 residues long. Between the trimmed V and J ends, which lost 1 base and 2 bases, there was a span of 10 bases. Germline lookup yields CDR1 SGHRS and CDR2 YFSETQ. The CDR3 DNA is TGCGCCAGCAGCTTGTTCGGGGAAACTGGAAACACCATATATTTT. It is translated as CASSLFGETGNTIYF.

This rearrangement joins TRBV6-5 to TRBJ1-1, with D uncertain. The CDR3 sequence is 14 residues long. Germline values: CDR1 MNHEY, CDR2 SVGAGI. With 5 bases removed from V and 5 bases from J, the gap between germline ends came to 15 bases. The CDR3: CASSEVPGGTEAFF. The CDR3 DNA reads as TGTGCCAGCAGTGAAGTGCCGGGAGGTACTGAAGCTTTCTTT.

The chain has TRBV28 and TRBJ2-1, with 10 bases fitting TRBD2. The CDR3 consists of 15 residues. Germline CDR1 and CDR2: MDHEN and SYDVKM. The J segment lost 15 bases and the V segment lost 3 bases, leaving 14 bases of the junction unmatched. Here the CDR3 reads CASSLGLAGAQLGFF. The DNA for the CDR3 is TGTGCCAGCAGTTTGGGGCTAGCGGGAGCTCAATTAGGGTTCTTC.

The chain combines TRBV7-2 with TRBJ2-7, with D perhaps TRBD1 (6 bases). This CDR3 region has 14 residues. V was trimmed by 1 base and J by 2 bases, leaving 9 bases between them. Germline CDR1 and CDR2: SGHTA and FQGNSA. The CDR3 sequence is CASSLVGGPYEQYF. CDR3 in DNA: TGTGCCAGCAGCTTAGTAGGGGGTCCCTACGAGCAGTACTTC.

This clone was detected once. This chain links TRBV7-9 with TRBJ2-5; 8 nucleotides line up with TRBD2. Trimming took 2 bases from V and 1 from J; bases not matched to a gene: 3. CDR3 size: 15 residues. The V gene's germline CDR1 is SEHNR and CDR2 FQNEAQ (reference sequence). The CDR3 DNA is TGTGCCAGCAGCTTATTGGCGGGAGGCCAAGAGACCCAGTACTTC. It specifies CASSLLAGGQETQYF.

The chain employs TRBV5-1 and TRBJ2-4; 8 positions agree with TRBD2. The CDR3 is made up of 18 amino acids. With 0 bases clipped from V and 3 bases from J, the junction kept 11 bases outside the gene matches. Germline V gene sequence: CDR1 SGHRS, CDR2 YFSETQ. For the CDR3, the DNA is TGCGCCAGCAGCTTGGGGCCGCCAGCGGGAGTGATCAAAAACATTCAGTACTTC. As protein: CASSLGPPAGVIKNIQYF.

The chain couples TRBV11-2 to TRBJ2-7; D gene uncertain. The CDR3 spans 14 residues. Germline V lookup: CDR1 SGHAT, CDR2 FQNNGV. Deletions cut 3 bases from V and 5 bases from J, with 14 bases between. For the CDR3, the DNA is TGTGCCAGCAGCTTCGTTTTCGGTCCCCACGAGCAGTACTTC. Residues: CASSFVFGPHEQYF.

The rearrangement joins TRBV6-5 to TRBJ1-6; 8 bases agree with TRBD1. The CDR3 sequence is 16 residues long. CDR1 is MNHEY, CDR2 SVGAGI, per germline. V was pared by 0 bases and J by 9 bases, with 7 bases of the junction left unmatched. The CDR3 loop reads CASSYSDRVVGSPLHF. In DNA, the CDR3 is TGTGCCAGCAGTTACTCGGACAGGGTGGTTGGTTCACCCCTCCACTTT.

The chain joins TRBV14 to TRBJ2-5, with 13 bases matching TRBD2. The CDR3 covers 16 residues. Losses at the gene ends were 4 bases for V and 5 bases for J; bases not matched to a gene: 7. Germline CDR1 and CDR2: SGHDN and FVKESK. In DNA, the CDR3 is TGTGCCAGCAGCCCACGACTAGCGGGGGGTTTTGAGACCCAGTACTTC. It translates to CASSPRLAGGFETQYF.

In its sample, this clone was seen once. The V and J genes are TRBV9 and TRBJ2-5; TRBD2 matches 12 bases. The trim removed 3 bases at V and 3 bases at J, leaving 6 bases unmatched. CDR3 length: 16 amino acids. Looked up from germline, CDR1 is SGDLS and CDR2 is YYNGEE. Written as DNA, the CDR3 is TGTGCCAGCAGCGCCGCTAGCGGGGGGGTAGAAGAGACCCAGTACTTC. Protein: CASSAASGGVEETQYF.

The chain recombines TRBV6-5 with TRBJ2-2; D is unclear. Trimming removed 0 bases at V and 3 bases at J, with 8 bases between. Germline values: CDR1 MNHEY, CDR2 SVGAGI. CDR3 size: 15 residues. The CDR3 here is CASSYSDSYTGELFF. The CDR3 DNA follows: TGTGCCAGCAGTTACTCAGACTCGTACACCGGGGAGCTGTTTTTT.